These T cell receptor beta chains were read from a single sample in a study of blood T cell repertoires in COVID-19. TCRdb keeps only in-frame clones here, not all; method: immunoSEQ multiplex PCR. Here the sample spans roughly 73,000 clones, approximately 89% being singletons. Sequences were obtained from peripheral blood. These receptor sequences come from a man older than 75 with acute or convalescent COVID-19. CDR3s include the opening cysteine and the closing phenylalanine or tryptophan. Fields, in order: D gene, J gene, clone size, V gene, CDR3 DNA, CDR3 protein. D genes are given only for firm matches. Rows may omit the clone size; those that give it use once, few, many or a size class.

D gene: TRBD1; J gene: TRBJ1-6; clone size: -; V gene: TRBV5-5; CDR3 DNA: TGTGCCAGCAGCGTGAATGGACAGGTTAATTCACCCCTCCACTTT; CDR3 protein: CASSVNGQVNSPLHF
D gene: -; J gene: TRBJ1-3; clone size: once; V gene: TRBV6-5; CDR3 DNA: TGTGCCAGCAGTCCCACCAGCGTACCGGGAAACACCATATATTTT; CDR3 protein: CASSPTSVPGNTIYF
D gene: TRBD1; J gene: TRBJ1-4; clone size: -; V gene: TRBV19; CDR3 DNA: TGTGCCAGTAGGGGGACAGGGAGCGGTGAAAAACTGTTTTTT; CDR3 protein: CASRGTGSGEKLFF
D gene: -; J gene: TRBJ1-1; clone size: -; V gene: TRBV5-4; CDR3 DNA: TGTGCCAGCAGCTTATCACAGGTTATGAACACTGAAGCTTTCTTT; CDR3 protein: CASSLSQVMNTEAFF
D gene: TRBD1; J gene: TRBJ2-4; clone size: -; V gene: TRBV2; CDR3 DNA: TGTGCCAGCAGTGGACAGGGCGGACTAGCCAAAAACATTCAGTACTTC; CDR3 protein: CASSGQGGLAKNIQYF
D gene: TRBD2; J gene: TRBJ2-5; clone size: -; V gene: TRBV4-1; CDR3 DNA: TGCGCCAGCAGCCTCGGACTAGCGGGACAAGAGACCCAGTACTTC; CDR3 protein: CASSLGLAGQETQYF
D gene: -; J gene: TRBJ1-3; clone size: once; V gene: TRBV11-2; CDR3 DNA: TGTGCCAGCAGCCCCCGACTCCGTCTGAGCTCTGGAAACACCATATATTTT; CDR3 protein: CASSPRLRLSSGNTIYF
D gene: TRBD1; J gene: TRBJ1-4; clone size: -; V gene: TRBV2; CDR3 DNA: TGTGCCAGCAGCGGACAGGGGGCCCGCGAAAAACTGTTTTTT; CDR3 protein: CASSGQGAREKLFF
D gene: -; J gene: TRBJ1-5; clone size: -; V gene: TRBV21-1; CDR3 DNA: TGTGCCAGCAGCAAACGCAGGCCCCTGGTGTGGCCCCAGCATTTT; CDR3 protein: CASSKRRPLVWPQHF
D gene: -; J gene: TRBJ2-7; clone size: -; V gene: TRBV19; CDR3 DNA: TGTGCCAGTAGTATAGGCCGGGACAACCTTTACGAGCAGTACTTC; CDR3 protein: CASSIGRDNLYEQYF
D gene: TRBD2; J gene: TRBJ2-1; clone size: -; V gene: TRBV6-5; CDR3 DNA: TGTGCCAGCAGCCCCCGAGGGACTAGTCGGCATGAGCAGTTCTTC; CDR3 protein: CASSPRGTSRHEQFF
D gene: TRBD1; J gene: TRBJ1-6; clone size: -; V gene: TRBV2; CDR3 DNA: TGTGCCAGCAGTCCCCGGACAGGGGCCAATTCACCCCTCCACTTT; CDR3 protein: CASSPRTGANSPLHF
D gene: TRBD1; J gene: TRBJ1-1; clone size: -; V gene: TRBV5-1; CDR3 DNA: TGCGCCAGCAGCGAGACAGGGGGCGCGGGTACTGAAGCTTTCTTT; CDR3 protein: CASSETGGAGTEAFF
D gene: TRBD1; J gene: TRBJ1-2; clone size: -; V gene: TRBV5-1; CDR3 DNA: TGCGCCAGCAGTTCCGGGACAGCCTCAAGGGGTTACTATGGCTACACCTTC; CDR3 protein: CASSSGTASRGYYGYTF
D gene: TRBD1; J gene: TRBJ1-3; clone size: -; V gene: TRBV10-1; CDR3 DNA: TGCGCCAGCAGTCCAGGGACAGGGGCCAACTCTGGAAACACCATATATTTT; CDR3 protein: CASSPGTGANSGNTIYF
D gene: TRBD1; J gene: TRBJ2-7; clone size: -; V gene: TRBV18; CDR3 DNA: TGTGCCAGCTCACATGGACAGGGCGGCGGCGAGCAGTACTTC; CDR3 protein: CASSHGQGGGEQYF
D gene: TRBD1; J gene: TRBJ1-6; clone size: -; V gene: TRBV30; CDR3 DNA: TGTGCCTGGTGGACAGGTCCTGGTAATTCACCCCTCCACTTT; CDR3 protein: CAWWTGPGNSPLHF
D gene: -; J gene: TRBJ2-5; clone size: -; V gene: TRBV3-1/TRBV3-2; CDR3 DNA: TGTGCCAGCAGCCAAGTTAGAGAGACCCAGTACTTC; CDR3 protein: CASSQVRETQYF
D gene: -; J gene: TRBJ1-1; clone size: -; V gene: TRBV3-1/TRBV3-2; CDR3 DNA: TGTGCCAGCAGCCAAGATGGGGGGGGAGGTCCTGAAGCTTTCTTT; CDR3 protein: CASSQDGGGGPEAFF
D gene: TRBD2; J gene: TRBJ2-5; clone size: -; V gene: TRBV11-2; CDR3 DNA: TGTGCCAGCAGCGCAGGACTAGCGGGGGGACAAGAGACCCAGTACTTC; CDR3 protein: CASSAGLAGGQETQYF
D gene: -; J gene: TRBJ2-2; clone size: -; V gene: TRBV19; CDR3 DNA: TGTGCCAGTAGTACAGGGGAAGGCACCGGGGAGCTGTTTTTT; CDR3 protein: CASSTGEGTGELFF
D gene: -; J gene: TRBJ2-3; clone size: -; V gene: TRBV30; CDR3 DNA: TGTGCCTGGAGTGGGATAGCGAGCACAGATACGCAGTATTTT; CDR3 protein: CAWSGIASTDTQYF
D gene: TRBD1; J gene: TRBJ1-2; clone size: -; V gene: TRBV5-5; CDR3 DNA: TGTGCCAGCAGCTTTACAGGGGCGGACTATGGCTACACCTTC; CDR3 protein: CASSFTGADYGYTF
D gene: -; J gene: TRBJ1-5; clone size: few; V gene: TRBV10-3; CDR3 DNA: TGTGCCATCAGTGAGTCTCGACAGGATCAGCCCCAGCATTTT; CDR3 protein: CAISESRQDQPQHF
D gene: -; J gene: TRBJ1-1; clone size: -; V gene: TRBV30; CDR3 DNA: TGTGCCTGGGGTGGACAGTACACTGAAGCTTTCTTT; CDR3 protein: CAWGGQYTEAFF